This T cell receptor (beta chain) is from a study of human T cells and chemical hapten exposure. One entry per CDR3 protein results from TCRdb running MiXCR on the RACE reads. This table has approximately 100,000 distinct CDR3 sequences, 11% appearing once. This clonotype came up many times. Time point specified: patch test 1, 2 weeks after DPC sensitization. The sample's treatment: therapeutic diphenylcyclopropenone sensitization with weekly scalp DPC. The CDR3 totals 14 residues. The germline CDR1 and CDR2 sequences are SQVTM and ANQGSEA. V shed 4 bases and J shed 3 bases, with 12 bases lying between them.

The clonotype was recovered from a woman aged 40 to 55 with alopecia areata. Some clones in this sample may be carry-over from other donors' samples. Sample: whole blood, taken in connection with sensitization to the hapten diphenylcyclopropenone (DPC). The chain has TRBV29-1 and TRBJ2-2, with D possibly being TRBD2 (6 bases). The chain's CDR3 is CSVVVTRDTGELFF. As DNA, the CDR3 is TGCAGCGTTGTTGTGACTAGAGACACCGGGGAGCTGTTTTTT.